Shown below are 27 T cell receptor beta chains from a single sample sequenced in a study of early T cells in non-severe SARS-CoV-2 infection. TCRdb passed the 5' RACE reads through MiXCR, listing each CDR3 protein once. The sample includes roughly 29,000 distinct CDR3 sequences, approximately 5.1% of them seen just once. The source material was whole blood. These receptors originate from an adult who was a healthcare worker with PCR-confirmed SARS-CoV-2 infection or an uninfected control (not recorded which).

This clonotype appeared many times. The rearrangement joins TRBV6-2 or TRBV6-3 to TRBJ2-3; weak D call: TRBD1 (5 bases). The CDR3 has 12 amino acids. Per germline, CDR1 MNHEY and CDR2 SVGEGT. The V end was cut by 5 bases, the J end by 6 bases, with 9 bases between. CDR3 sequence: CASSAPGDTQYF. CDR3 in DNA: TGTGCCAGCAGTGCTCCAGGGGATACGCAGTATTTT.

The chain has TRBV6-2 or TRBV6-3 and TRBJ2-7; no reliable D call. The CDR3 contains 11 residues. The germline gives CDR1 MNHEY, CDR2 SVGEGT. Trimming removed 9 bases from V and 0 bases from J, with 6 bases in between. CDR3 protein: CARVSSYEQYF. The CDR3 DNA reads TGTGCCAGGGTCTCCTCCTACGAGCAGTACTTC.

Many counts were recorded for this clonotype. The chain joins TRBV11-2 to TRBJ2-7; 9 bases are a match to TRBD2. The ends lost 2 bases at V and 4 bases at J; junction bases unmatched: 6. This CDR3 has 15 residues. CDR1 and CDR2 from the germline V gene are SGHAT and FQNNGV. This CDR3 is CASSLTGLAGYEQYF. In DNA form, the CDR3 reads TGTGCCAGCAGCTTAACGGGACTAGCAGGTTACGAGCAGTACTTC.

The chain is built from TRBV19 and TRBJ2-1, with a tentative D call TRBD1 (6 bases). Germline assignment: CDR1 LNHDA and CDR2 SQIVND (reference sequence). This CDR3 is built from 15 residues. V lost 5 bases, J lost 0 bases, and 11 bases lay in between. CDR3: CASSSSRGSYNEQFF. The CDR3 nucleotides are TGTGCCAGTAGTTCTAGCAGGGGCTCCTACAATGAGCAGTTCTTC.

Notes on this clonotype: A single base separates this from a much larger clone, so it may be a read error. The chain joins TRBV19 to TRBJ2-7, with 7 nucleotides matching TRBD1. V dropped 8 bases and J dropped 8; count of bases not matched to a gene: 12. Germline lookup yields CDR1 LNHDA and CDR2 SQIVND (reference sequence). The CDR3 runs 13 residues. In nucleotides, the CDR3 is TGTGCCAGTCAGTCCGGACAGGAGTACAAGCAGTACTTC. This codes for CASQSGQEYKQYF.

This clonotype was seen ten or more times. V is TRBV11-2 and J is TRBJ2-1; D not resolved. V was clipped by 4 bases and J by 8 bases, with 21 bases between them. The CDR3 is made up of 16 amino acids. Germline CDR1 SGHAT, CDR2 FQNNGV. CDR3 in DNA: TGTGCCAGCAGCTCTCGACTCGATGGGGTAATGGATGAGCAGTTCTTC. Translating it yields CASSSRLDGVMDEQFF.

Within the sample, this clonotype is medium-sized. This chain links TRBV20-1 with TRBJ1-1; a possible D gene is TRBD1 (5 bases). The CDR3 consists of 13 residues. The germline V gene encodes CDR1 DFQATT and CDR2 SNEGSKA (reference sequence). The V gene lost 4 bases and the J gene lost 7 bases, with 16 bases spanning the gap. The CDR3 reads CSANPSRTGEAFF. Here the CDR3 DNA reads TGCAGTGCTAACCCTTCTCGTACAGGTGAAGCTTTCTTT.

This clonotype was recorded many times. V is TRBV7-2 and J is TRBJ2-7; tentatively, D is TRBD2 (6 bases). Trimming stripped 3 bases from V and 2 bases from J, with 11 bases between. The V gene's germline CDR1 is SGHTA and CDR2 FQGNSA. The CDR3 extends over 14 amino acids. CDR3 protein: CASSLSGGPYEQYF. The CDR3 region has the DNA TGTGCCAGCAGCTTGTCCGGGGGACCCTACGAGCAGTACTTC.

The table lists this clonotype with many counts. This sequence joins TRBV6-5 and TRBJ2-5; 7 bases are shared with TRBD1. Germline values: CDR1 MNHEY, CDR2 SVGAGI. The CDR3 has 14 amino acids. V lost 4 bases and J lost 2; bases outside the gene matches: 4. The CDR3 bases are TGTGCCAGCAGTTCAGGGGACAGTCAAGAGACCCAGTACTTC. Its translation is CASSSGDSQETQYF.

This clonotype came up many times. The chain uses TRBV2 and TRBJ1-1; no clear D. The CDR3 has 12 residues. V lost 6 bases and J lost 7, with 12 bases in between. Germline V CDR1 and CDR2: SNHLY, FYNNEI. The CDR3 DNA sequence: TGTGCCAGCAGCCAAGGGCGGAGTGAAGCTTTCTTT. Amino acid sequence: CASSQGRSEAFF.

This chain links TRBV27 with TRBJ1-2; no clear D gene. The CDR3 runs 14 residues. Deletions cut 5 bases from V and 6 bases from J, with 16 bases between. The germline CDR1 and CDR2 sequences are MNHEY and SMNVEV (reference sequence). DNA for the CDR3: TGTGCCAGCAGTCCCCTCCGGGGAATCCATGGCTACACCTTC. Amino acid sequence: CASSPLRGIHGYTF.

This clonotype was picked up many times. V gene TRBV20-1 combines with J gene TRBJ2-7; D may be TRBD1 (6 bases). Between the trimmed V and J ends, which lost 3 bases and 0 bases, there was a span of 9 bases. Germline CDR1 is DFQATT and CDR2 is SNEGSKA (reference sequence). The CDR3 spans 13 residues. As DNA, the CDR3 is TGCAGTGCTAGGGACAGTCTCTCCTACGAGCAGTACTTC. It is translated as CSARDSLSYEQYF.

The chain links TRBV11-2 to TRBJ2-6; D perhaps matches TRBD2 (5 bases). This CDR3 comprises 16 residues. Germline V gene lookup returns CDR1 SGHAT and CDR2 FQNNGV. The germline V and J ends were trimmed by 3 bases and 4 bases, with 13 bases remaining between them. The CDR3 region is CASSFLLGSGANVLTF. CDR3 DNA: TGTGCCAGCAGCTTTCTGCTAGGGAGCGGGGCCAACGTCCTGACTTTC.

This clonotype was recorded a few times. The chain's CDR3 is CASATGSNQPQHF. CDR3 DNA: TGCGCCAGCGCCACAGGGAGCAATCAGCCCCAGCATTTT. V usage is TRBV5-1 and J usage is TRBJ1-5; possible D gene TRBD1, 6 bases. Germline V gene lookup returns CDR1 SGHRS and CDR2 YFSETQ. This CDR3 contains 13 residues. The V gene lost 7 bases and the J gene lost 1 base, with 9 bases spanning the gap.

The table lists this clonotype with many counts. The chain links TRBV3-1 to TRBJ2-4; D gene unclear. Germline lookup yields CDR1 LGHDT and CDR2 YNNKEL (reference sequence). V lost 5 bases and J 0 bases, leaving 14 bases between the germline ends. This CDR3 contains 16 residues. This CDR3 is CASSKSGGVAKNIQYF. In DNA form, the CDR3 reads TGTGCCAGCAGCAAAAGTGGCGGCGTAGCCAAAAACATTCAGTACTTC.

This clonotype was observed at least ten times. The rearrangement uses TRBV7-9 and TRBJ1-4; the match to TRBD1 covers 8 bases. The germline CDR1 and CDR2 sequences are SEHNR and FQNEAQ (reference sequence). The J segment lost 8 bases and the V segment lost 4 bases, leaving 6 bases of the junction unmatched. The CDR3 contains 14 residues. CDR3 region: CASSSQGDVEKLFF. CDR3 nucleotide sequence: TGTGCCAGCAGCTCACAGGGGGACGTGGAAAAACTGTTTTTT.

The chain employs TRBV6-1 and TRBJ1-6; D possibly corresponds to TRBD1 (5 bases). CDR1 is MNHNS and CDR2 is SASEGT in the germline V gene. Trimming pared 1 base from V and 10 bases from J, leaving 8 bases between. The CDR3 has 13 residues. Written as DNA, the CDR3 is TGTGCCAGCAGTGAAGAGGGGAGATCACCCCTCCACTTT. Its translation: CASSEEGRSPLHF.

This clonotype appeared a few times. The chain recombines TRBV7-6 with TRBJ2-3; 9 bases match TRBD2. V gave up 3 bases and J gave up 4 bases; unmatched junction bases: 5. The CDR3 extends over 15 amino acids. Germline V lookup: CDR1 SGHVS, CDR2 FNYEAQ. For the CDR3, the DNA is TGTGCCAGCAGCTTCAATAGCGGGAGTTCAGATACGCAGTATTTT. Translation: CASSFNSGSSDTQYF.

This clonotype was detected ten times or more. The chain joins TRBV10-3 to TRBJ2-3; no firm D call. Per germline, CDR1 ENHRY and CDR2 SYGVKD. The germline V and J ends were trimmed by 2 bases and 1 base, with 4 bases remaining between them. The CDR3 spans 13 residues. CDR3 residues: CAISEPRTDTQYF. The CDR3 region has the DNA TGTGCCATCAGTGAGCCCCGCACAGATACGCAGTATTTT.

This clonotype was picked up many times. V usage is TRBV6-2 or TRBV6-3 and J usage is TRBJ2-5, with D uncertain. The CDR3 is 14 residues long. Germline CDR1 is MNHEY and CDR2 is SVGEGT. V shed 2 bases and J shed 2 bases, with 9 bases lying between them. CDR3 bases: TGTGCCAGCAGTTACGTCAACCCACAAGAGACCCAGTACTTC. Its protein is CASSYVNPQETQYF.

This clonotype has ten or more counts. This chain connects TRBV30 to TRBJ1-1, with 7 positions matching TRBD1. Germline values: CDR1 GTSNPN, CDR2 SVGIG (reference sequence). This CDR3 has 13 amino acids. Losses at the gene ends were 3 bases for V and 7 bases for J; bases not matched to a gene: 8. This CDR3 reads CAWSAGQEYEAFF. The CDR3 DNA is TGTGCCTGGAGCGCAGGACAGGAATATGAAGCTTTCTTT.

This clonotype was recorded at least ten times. This chain connects TRBV12-3 or TRBV12-4 to TRBJ2-1; D remains ambiguous. There are 13 residues in the CDR3. V lost 6 bases, J lost 7 bases, and 13 bases lay in between. The CDR3 loop reads CASRPRWGNEQFF. As DNA, the CDR3 is TGTGCCAGCAGACCCCGATGGGGTAATGAGCAGTTCTTC.

This clonotype appeared many times. The chain combines TRBV20-1 with TRBJ1-5; D not certain. The CDR3 runs to 12 residues. The germline V gene encodes CDR1 DFQATT and CDR2 SNEGSKA (reference sequence). The V end lost 6 bases, the J end lost 0 bases, and 6 bases lay between the germline ends. Here the CDR3 DNA reads TGCAGTGCCCGGGATAGCAATCAGCCCCAGCATTTT. Translating it yields CSARDSNQPQHF.

This clonotype was picked up many times. CDR3 DNA sequence: TGTGCCAGCAGCTTAGTAGTATGGGGGCGCGAGCAGTACTTC. Its translation is CASSLVVWGREQYF. The rearrangement uses TRBV7-2 and TRBJ2-7; D is perhaps TRBD1 (6 bases). V shed 1 base and J shed 6 bases, with 13 bases lying between them. Looked up from germline, CDR1 is SGHTA and CDR2 is FQGNSA. There are 14 residues in the CDR3.

This clonotype was found many times. V usage is TRBV30 and J usage is TRBJ1-2; D gene ambiguous. This CDR3 comprises 12 residues. Trimming removed 6 bases from V and 2 bases from J, with 10 bases in between. Germline V gene sequence: CDR1 GTSNPN, CDR2 SVGIG (reference sequence). The CDR3 loop reads CACSTANYGYTF. CDR3 DNA sequence: TGTGCCTGCAGCACAGCCAACTATGGCTACACCTTC.

This chain joins TRBV19 and TRBJ2-5; unclear D gene. There are 16 residues in the CDR3. Germline V gene lookup returns CDR1 LNHDA and CDR2 SQIVND (reference sequence). The germline V and J ends were trimmed by 6 bases and 1 base, with 18 bases remaining between them. The CDR3 DNA is TGTGCCAGTAGCCGAGGTGGCGGCGTAACCCAAGAGACCCAGTACTTC. This gives the protein CASSRGGGVTQETQYF.

The sample holds many counts of this clonotype. The chain links TRBV20-1 to TRBJ1-2, with TRBD1 identical over 11 bases. The V gene's germline CDR1 is DFQATT and CDR2 SNEGSKA (reference sequence). Unmatched junction bases numbered 12, after V lost 8 bases and J lost 4 bases. This CDR3 spans 15 amino acids. CDR3: CSPRGQGALLYGYTF. The CDR3 nucleotides read TGCAGTCCCCGAGGACAGGGGGCCCTTCTCTATGGCTACACCTTC.